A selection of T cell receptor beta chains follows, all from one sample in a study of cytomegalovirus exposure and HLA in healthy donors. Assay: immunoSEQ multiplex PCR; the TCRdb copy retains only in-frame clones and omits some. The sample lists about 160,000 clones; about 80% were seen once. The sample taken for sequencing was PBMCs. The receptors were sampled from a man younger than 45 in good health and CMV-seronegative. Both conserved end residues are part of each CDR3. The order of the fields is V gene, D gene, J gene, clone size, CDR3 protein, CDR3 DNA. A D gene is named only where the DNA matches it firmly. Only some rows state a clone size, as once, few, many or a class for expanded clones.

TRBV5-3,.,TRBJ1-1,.,CARDSTHLNPEAFF,TGTGCCAGAGATTCTACCCACCTGAACCCTGAAGCTTTCTTT
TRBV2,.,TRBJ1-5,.,CASDDRGTASNQPQHF,TGTGCCAGCGATGATAGGGGGACCGCTAGCAATCAGCCCCAGCATTTT
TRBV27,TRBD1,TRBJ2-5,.,CASSLNRGKETQYF,TGTGCCAGCAGTTTAAACAGGGGAAAAGAGACCCAGTACTTC
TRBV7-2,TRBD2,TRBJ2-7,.,CASSFILAGGYEQYF,TGTGCCAGCAGCTTCATCCTAGCGGGTGGCTACGAGCAGTACTTC
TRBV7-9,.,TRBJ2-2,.,CASLYNTGELFF,TGTGCCAGCCTTTATAACACCGGGGAGCTGTTTTTT
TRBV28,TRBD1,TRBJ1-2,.,CASSGDRASSFYGYTF,TGTGCCAGCAGTGGAGACAGGGCCTCTTCTTTCTATGGCTACACCTTC
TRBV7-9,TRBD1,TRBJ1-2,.,CASRTGGYGYTF,TGTGCCAGCAGGACAGGGGGCTATGGCTACACCTTC
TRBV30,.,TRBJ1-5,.,CAWSSDSNQPQHF,TGTGCCTGGAGTTCAGATAGCAATCAGCCCCAGCATTTT
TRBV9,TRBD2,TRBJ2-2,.,CASSVGGTSVLGELFF,TGTGCCAGCAGCGTAGGCGGGACTAGCGTACTCGGGGAGCTGTTTTTT
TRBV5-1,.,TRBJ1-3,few,CASSLFEGTGNTIYF,TGCGCCAGCAGCTTGTTCGAGGGTACGGGAAACACCATATATTTT
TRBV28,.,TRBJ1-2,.,CASSSTGPYGYTF,TGTGCCAGCTCCTCCACAGGGCCCTATGGCTACACCTTC
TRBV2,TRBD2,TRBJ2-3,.,CASSGGGAADTQYF,TGTGCCAGCAGTGGGGGAGGGGCGGCAGATACGCAGTATTTT
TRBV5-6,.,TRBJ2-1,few,CASSLSYNEQFF,TGTGCCAGCAGCCTATCCTACAATGAGCAGTTCTTC
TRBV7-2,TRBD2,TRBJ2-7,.,CASSLGRSLAVPYEQYF,TGTGCCAGCAGCTTAGGGAGGAGTCTAGCGGTTCCCTACGAGCAGTACTTC
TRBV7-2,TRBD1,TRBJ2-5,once,CASSLVVDRGRTQYF,TGTGCCAGCAGTTTAGTAGTGGACAGGGGACGTACCCAGTACTTC
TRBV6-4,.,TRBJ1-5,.,CASSEGGDQPQHF,TGTGCCAGCAGTGAAGGGGGAGATCAGCCCCAGCATTTT
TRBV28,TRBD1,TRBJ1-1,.,CASSYRGRGFF,TGTGCCAGCAGTTACAGGGGGCGCGGTTTCTTT
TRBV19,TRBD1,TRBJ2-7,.,CASSIGGTASYEQYF,TGTGCCAGTAGTATTGGTGGGACAGCCTCCTACGAGCAGTACTTC
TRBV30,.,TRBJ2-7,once,CAWSVTSYEQYF,TGTGCCTGGAGTGTAACCTCCTACGAGCAGTACTTC
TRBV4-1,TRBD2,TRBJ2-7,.,CASSQDRLAGDIGRSYEQYF,TGCGCCAGCAGCCAAGACCGACTAGCGGGGGACATAGGTAGGTCCTACGAGCAGTACTTC
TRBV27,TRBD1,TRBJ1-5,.,CASSPGQGARQPQHF,TGTGCCAGCAGCCCGGGACAGGGGGCTCGTCAGCCCCAGCATTTT
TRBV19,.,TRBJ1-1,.,CASRRRGMNTEAFF,TGTGCCAGTAGGAGACGGGGGATGAACACTGAAGCTTTCTTT
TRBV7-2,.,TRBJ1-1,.,CASSSGAGVNTEAFF,TGTGCCAGCAGCTCCGGCGCGGGGGTCAACACTGAAGCTTTCTTT
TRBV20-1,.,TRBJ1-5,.,CSASGNQPQHF,TGCAGTGCTAGCGGCAATCAGCCCCAGCATTTT
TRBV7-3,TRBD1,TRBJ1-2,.,CASSSDGTGNHGYTF,TGTGCCAGCAGCTCCGATGGGACAGGGAACCATGGCTACACCTTC
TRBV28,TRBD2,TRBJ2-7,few,CASRLLAGGNYEQYF,TGTGCCAGCAGGTTACTAGCGGGGGGGAACTACGAGCAGTACTTC
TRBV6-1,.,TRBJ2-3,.,CASSENLLQGPDTQYF,TGTGCCAGCAGTGAAAACCTCCTGCAGGGCCCAGATACGCAGTATTTT
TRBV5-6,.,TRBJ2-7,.,CASSGSSYEQYF,TGTGCCAGCAGCGGTAGCTCCTACGAGCAGTACTTC
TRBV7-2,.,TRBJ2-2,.,CASSLSGANTGELFF,TGTGCCAGCAGCTTATCAGGGGCGAACACCGGGGAGCTGTTTTTT
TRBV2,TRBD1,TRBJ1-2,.,CASSGGQGPYGYTF,TGTGCCAGCAGTGGTGGACAGGGGCCCTATGGCTACACCTTC
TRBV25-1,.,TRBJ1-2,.,CASTGDRLNYGYTF,TGTGCCAGCACCGGCGACAGACTTAACTATGGCTACACCTTC
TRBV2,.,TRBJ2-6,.,CASLREAGANVLTF,TGTGCCAGCCTTAGAGAGGCTGGGGCCAACGTCCTGACTTTC
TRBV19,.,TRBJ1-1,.,CASSIAGAEAFF,TGTGCCAGTAGTATTGCGGGGGCTGAAGCTTTCTTT
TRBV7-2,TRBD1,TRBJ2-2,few,CARGSGQGRGTGELFF,TGTGCCCGCGGGTCGGGACAGGGGAGAGGCACCGGGGAGCTGTTTTTT
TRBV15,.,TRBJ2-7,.,CATSRDLRGRGPYEQYF,TGTGCCACCAGCAGAGATCTTCGGGGCAGGGGCCCGTACGAGCAGTACTTC
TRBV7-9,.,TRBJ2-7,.,CASSSLRRSEQYF,TGTGCCAGCAGCTCGCTCCGTCGGTCCGAGCAGTACTTC
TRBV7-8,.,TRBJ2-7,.,CASSPRPGNYEQYF,TGTGCCAGCAGCCCCAGGCCAGGGAATTACGAGCAGTACTTC
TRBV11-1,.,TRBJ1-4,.,CASSSPVEEKLFF,TGTGCCAGCAGCTCGCCCGTAGAGGAAAAACTGTTTTTT
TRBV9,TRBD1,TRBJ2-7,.,CASSVEDRYNHEQYF,TGTGCCAGCAGCGTCGAGGACAGGTACAACCACGAGCAGTACTTC
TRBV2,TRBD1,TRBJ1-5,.,CASSASDRGYNQPQHF,TGTGCCAGCAGTGCCTCGGACAGGGGTTACAATCAGCCCCAGCATTTT
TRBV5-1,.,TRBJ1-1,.,CASSRTGTEAFF,TGCGCCAGCAGCCGCACAGGGACTGAAGCTTTCTTT
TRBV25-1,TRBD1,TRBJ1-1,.,CASSEVGQGINTEAFF,TGTGCCAGCAGTGAGGTGGGACAGGGAATTAACACTGAAGCTTTCTTT
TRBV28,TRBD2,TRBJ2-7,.,CATRGLAYEQYF,TGTGCCACCCGGGGACTAGCCTACGAGCAGTACTTC
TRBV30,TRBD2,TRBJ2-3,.,CAGGYYSGSGTDTQYF,TGTGCCGGTGGGTACTATAGCGGGAGCGGCACAGATACGCAGTATTTT
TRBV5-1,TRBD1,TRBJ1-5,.,CASSFDDRGNQPQHF,TGCGCCAGCAGCTTCGATGACAGGGGTAATCAGCCCCAGCATTTT
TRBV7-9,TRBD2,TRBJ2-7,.,CASSTSGRFSYEQYF,TGTGCCAGCAGCACTAGCGGGAGGTTCTCCTACGAGCAGTACTTC
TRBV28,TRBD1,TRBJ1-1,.,CASSLPTGLNTEAFF,TGTGCCAGCAGTTTACCGACAGGGCTGAACACTGAAGCTTTCTTT
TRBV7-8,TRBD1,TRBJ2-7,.,CASSLDRVGEQYF,TGTGCCAGCAGCCTAGACAGGGTGGGCGAGCAGTACTTC
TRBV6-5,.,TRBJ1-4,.,CASSRRGAGNEKLFF,TGTGCCAGCAGTCGTCGGGGGGCTGGTAATGAAAAACTGTTTTTT
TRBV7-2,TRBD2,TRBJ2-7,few,CASSLGTSGGEQYF,TGTGCCAGCAGCTTGGGGACTAGCGGGGGGGAGCAGTACTTC
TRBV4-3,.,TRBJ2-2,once,CASSHADRNTGELFF,TGCGCCAGCAGCCATGCTGACAGGAACACCGGGGAGCTGTTTTTT